These 3 T cell receptor beta chains originate from one sample sequenced in a study of blood T cell repertoires in COVID-19. Measured with immunoSEQ multiplex PCR; TCRdb has only the in-frame clones, and not every one. The sample holds about 63,000 clones, over 75% seen once. Sequenced input: peripheral blood. These TCRs come from a human donor in a cohort sampled during active COVID-19.

The rearrangement joins TRBV6-1 to TRBJ1-6, with D unresolved. The germline V gene has CDR1 MNHNS and CDR2 SASEGT. Trimming removed 3 bases at V and 9 bases at J, with 12 bases between. There are 14 residues in the CDR3. The DNA of the CDR3 is TGTGCCAGCAGTGACCGGGAACGGAGTTCACCCCTCCACTTT. This encodes CASSDRERSSPLHF.

The chain links TRBV13 to TRBJ1-1; D unresolved. This CDR3 comprises 15 residues. V lost 1 base and J 5 bases, leaving 14 bases between the germline ends. The germline V gene has CDR1 PRHDT and CDR2 FYEKMQ (reference sequence). CDR3 residues: CASSLVSAGYTEAFF. Here the CDR3 DNA reads TGTGCCAGCAGCTTAGTGTCGGCAGGATATACTGAAGCTTTCTTT.

This rearrangement joins TRBV5-1 to TRBJ2-1, with D tentatively TRBD1 (5 bases). The germline V gene encodes CDR1 SGHRS and CDR2 YFSETQ. Trimming took 1 base from V and 4 from J, leaving 9 bases between them. The CDR3 runs 14 residues. The CDR3 coding sequence is TGCGCCAGCAGCTTGCTGACAGCTTACAATGAGCAGTTCTTC. Translating it yields CASSLLTAYNEQFF.